This record looks at one TCR beta chain sequence and its context. This entry is derived from a study of shared clonotypes between healthy human individuals. Study-wide context: Those who served as donors were a couple of women and a few men between the ages of 18 and 49.

With 5 bases clipped from V and 6 bases from J, the junction kept 10 bases outside the gene matches. The V gene's germline CDR1 is KGHSH and CDR2 LQKENI. The CDR3 is 17 amino acids. The repertoire was sequenced with immunoSEQ multiplex PCR; TCRdb's copy has only in-frame clones and lacks some. Of about 470,000 clones in the sample, roughly 83% are singletons; the top ten hold roughly 13%. The sample taken for sequencing was PBMCs. This chain links TRBV18 with TRBJ2-2; 12 bases are a match to TRBD1. This clonotype was sampled from a woman between 40 and 55 years old in good health. Some clones in this sample may be carry-over from other donors' samples. For the CDR3, the DNA is TGTGCCAGCTCATCTACGCCGGGACAGGGGGCGTCCGGGGAGCTGTTTTTT. Protein product: CASSSTPGQGASGELFF.